One sample yielded the 25 T cell receptor beta chains listed below, sequenced in a study of T cells in Graves' hyperthyroidism and ophthalmopathy. Amplification of TCR beta CDR3 regions used RNA as the template. First-round RT-PCR of the TCR CDR3 relied on the HTBI primer set. TCRdb recomputed calls from the multiplex PCR reads with MiXCR, one row per CDR3 protein. This table has roughly 640,000 distinct CDR3 sequences, 16% appearing once. The sample taken for sequencing was blood. The source is a woman between 35 and 50 years old with Graves' ophthalmopathy.

This chain connects TRBV12-5 to TRBJ2-1; D unclear. CDR3 length equals 17 residues. The ends were cut back, 1 base at V and 6 bases at J, with 19 bases in the middle. From germline, CDR1 is LGHNT and CDR2 FRNRAP. The CDR3 bases are TGTGCTAGTGGTTTGGCCCGCTCTGGAGAAGCGTCCAATGAGCAGTTCTTC. Its translation is CASGLARSGEASNEQFF.

The V and J genes are TRBV20-1 and TRBJ1-2; D is unclear. Looked up from germline, CDR1 is DFQATT and CDR2 is SNEGSKA (reference sequence). The CDR3 contains 12 residues. Trimming pared 4 bases from V and 0 bases from J, leaving 6 bases between. Here the CDR3 reads CSATEANYGYTF. The CDR3, as DNA: TGCAGTGCTACGGAAGCTAACTATGGCTACACCTTC.

This clonotype was observed a few times. The chain recombines TRBV6-1 with TRBJ1-4; 10 bases are a match to TRBD1. V shed 3 bases, J shed 8 bases, and the junction held 3 bases outside the gene matches. Looked up from germline, CDR1 is MNHNS and CDR2 is SASEGT. The CDR3 length is 14 residues. The CDR3 sequence: CASSDGTGAEKLFF. The CDR3 nucleotides are TGTGCCAGCAGTGACGGGACAGGGGCCGAAAAACTGTTTTTT.

This clonotype has only a few counts. The chain uses TRBV27 and TRBJ1-3, with D possibly matching TRBD1 (6 bases). CDR1 and CDR2 (germline): MNHEY, SMNVEV (reference sequence). V lost 0 bases and J 4 bases, leaving 10 bases between the germline ends. The CDR3 consists of 15 residues. The CDR3 DNA reads TGTGCCAGCAGTTTATCGGGGGCGTCGGGAAACACCATATATTTT. Residues: CASSLSGASGNTIYF.

The rearrangement uses TRBV16 and TRBJ1-1, with no clear D. Trimming pared 1 base from V and 2 bases from J, leaving 8 bases between. The CDR3 spans 14 residues. Germline assignment: CDR1 KGHSY and CDR2 FQNENV. CDR3 sequence reads: CASSQFGSNTEAFF. The CDR3 DNA reads TGTGCCAGCAGCCAATTTGGTAGCAACACTGAAGCTTTCTTT.

This clonotype occurred many times. The V call is TRBV6-1, the J call TRBJ1-1, with TRBD1 matching over 10 bases. Germline V lookup: CDR1 MNHNS, CDR2 SASEGT. This CDR3 comprises 15 residues. The J segment lost 1 base and the V segment lost 4 bases, leaving 3 bases of the junction unmatched. The CDR3 DNA sequence: TGTGCCAGCAGTGTTGGGGACAGGGGGAACACTGAAGCTTTCTTT. Protein product: CASSVGDRGNTEAFF.

The rearrangement links TRBV5-6 to TRBJ2-2; tentatively, D is TRBD1 (6 bases). CDR3 length: 14 residues. Germline-derived CDR1 and CDR2 are SGHDT and YYEEEE. Trimming stripped 5 bases from V and 5 bases from J, with 13 bases between. The CDR3, as DNA: TGTGCCAGCAGTAAGGGGGTTGGTACCGGGGAGCTGTTTTTT. Its translation: CASSKGVGTGELFF.

There are a few counts of this clonotype. The CDR3 here is CASIRTGLTTDTQYF. The CDR3 DNA reads as TGTGCCAGCATTCGAACGGGACTGACCACAGATACGCAGTATTTT. The rearrangement links TRBV27 to TRBJ2-3, with a weak D call TRBD2 (6 bases). The length of the CDR3 is 15 residues. V shed 7 bases and J shed 2 bases, with 16 bases lying between them. The germline CDR1 and CDR2 sequences are MNHEY and SMNVEV (reference sequence).

The J gene is TRBJ2-3, the V gene TRBV25-1; tentatively, D is TRBD2 (6 bases). This CDR3 comprises 16 residues. Germline V gene data show CDR1 as MGHDK and CDR2 as SYGVNS. Trimming stripped 2 bases from V and 3 bases from J, with 15 bases between. The CDR3 region is CASSEMGLSRTDTQYF. CDR3 nucleotide sequence: TGTGCCAGCAGTGAAATGGGACTGTCTAGGACAGATACGCAGTATTTT.

The chain recombines TRBV3-1 with TRBJ2-3; 10 positions match TRBD2. The CDR3 has 16 residues. The V gene's germline CDR1 is LGHDT and CDR2 YNNKEL (reference sequence). The V and J ends lost 6 bases and 2 bases, in that order; junction bases with no gene match: 8. The CDR3 DNA reads as TGTGCCAGCAGTAAACCGGGACTAGCGCCCACAGATACGCAGTATTTT. Its protein product is CASSKPGLAPTDTQYF.

The table lists this clonotype with many counts. The rearrangement joins TRBV3-1 to TRBJ2-1; D might be TRBD1 (6 bases). Germline values: CDR1 LGHDT, CDR2 YNNKEL (reference sequence). The CDR3 spans 15 residues. Trimming removed 6 bases at V and 0 bases at J, with 12 bases between. CDR3 nucleotides: TGTGCCAGCAGTCTGGACAGATTCTCCTACAATGAGCAGTTCTTC. Translated, it gives CASSLDRFSYNEQFF.

This clonotype occurred a few times. A read error is possible here, since a much larger clone lies one base away. The chain combines TRBV2 with TRBJ2-3; 7 bases fit TRBD2. In germline, CDR1 is SNHLY, CDR2 FYNNEI. The CDR3 loop spans 15 amino acids. The CDR3 coding sequence is TGTGCCTGCAGTGAGAGGCTAGCGGCGTCAGATACGCAGTATTTT. It yields the protein CACSERLAASDTQYF.

This clonotype was seen ten or more times. The CDR3 loop is CSGKDRIHNEQFF. CDR3 DNA sequence: TGCAGCGGGAAGGACAGGATACACAATGAGCAGTTCTTC. This chain links TRBV29-1 with TRBJ2-1, with 7 positions matching TRBD1. CDR1 SQVTM and CDR2 ANQGSEA come from the germline V gene. The ends lost 7 bases at V and 5 bases at J; junction bases unmatched: 8. The CDR3 is 13 amino acids.

This clonotype was seen many times. The J gene is TRBJ2-5, the V gene TRBV2; 11 bases are a match to TRBD1. Germline assignment: CDR1 SNHLY and CDR2 FYNNEI. The CDR3 sequence is 14 residues long. V gave up 11 bases and J gave up 5 bases; unmatched junction bases: 10. The CDR3 DNA is TGTGCCGGGGAGGACAGGGGGCGAGAGGAGACCCAGTACTTC. It encodes CAGEDRGREETQYF.

The table lists this clonotype with many counts. This rearrangement joins TRBV6-1 to TRBJ2-5, with a weak D call TRBD1 (5 bases). The CDR3 length is 14 residues. Between the trimmed V and J ends, which lost 2 bases and 7 bases, there was a span of 14 bases. Germline assignment: CDR1 MNHNS and CDR2 SASEGT. DNA of the CDR3: TGTGCCAGCAGTGAATGGGGCTCCAAGCCGACCCAGTACTTC. It specifies CASSEWGSKPTQYF.

This chain connects TRBV10-3 to TRBJ1-1, with D possibly TRBD1 on 5 matching bases. V lost 10 bases to trimming and J lost 2 bases, with 17 bases between them. The length of the CDR3 is 14 residues. The V gene's germline CDR1 is ENHRY and CDR2 SYGVKD. CDR3 in amino acids: CATTGRGSNTEAFF. The CDR3 DNA reads TGTGCCACCACCGGGAGGGGCTCAAACACTGAAGCTTTCTTT.

The chain employs TRBV27 and TRBJ2-2, with D possibly being TRBD1 (5 bases). V was cut by 4 bases and J by 1 base, with 13 bases left in between. The germline CDR1 and CDR2 sequences are MNHEY and SMNVEV (reference sequence). This CDR3 is 16 amino acids long. In DNA form, the CDR3 reads TGTGCCAGCAGTTCGAAAGCAGGGTGGAACACCGGGGAGCTGTTTTTT. Protein: CASSSKAGWNTGELFF.

The CDR3 DNA reads TGTGCCAGTAGTCATGGGACTAGCGGGAGGACTCCCACCGGGGAGCTGTTTTTT. This translates into CASSHGTSGRTPTGELFF. V gene TRBV19 combines with J gene TRBJ2-2, with TRBD2 identical over 15 bases. This CDR3 contains 18 residues. Trimming at V came to 5 bases and at J to 4 bases, leaving 8 bases not matched to a gene. Germline loops: CDR1 LNHDA, CDR2 SQIVND (reference sequence).

This clonotype was counted many times. This rearrangement joins TRBV12-3 or TRBV12-4 to TRBJ2-1; D is unclear. Trimming left V 4 bases short and J 10 bases short, with 14 bases between. CDR3 length equals 13 residues. The CDR3 loop reads CASSSLLDREQFF. CDR3 DNA: TGTGCCAGCAGTTCCCTTCTTGATAGGGAGCAGTTCTTC.

In its sample, this clonotype was seen many times. The rearrangement joins TRBV7-9 to TRBJ2-1, with D perhaps given as TRBD1 or TRBD2 (5 bases each). The CDR3 covers 16 residues. Germline loops: CDR1 SEHNR, CDR2 FQNEAQ (reference sequence). V was pared by 1 base and J by 7 bases, with 17 bases between. The CDR3 region is CASSLGTGTPLNEQFF. The CDR3 DNA reads as TGTGCCAGCAGCTTAGGGACCGGGACCCCTCTGAATGAGCAGTTCTTC.

This clonotype was detected many times. The genes are TRBV20-1 and TRBJ2-1; D possibly corresponds to TRBD1 (6 bases). CDR3 length equals 13 residues. Germline-derived CDR1 and CDR2 are DFQATT and SNEGSKA (reference sequence). Deletions cut 6 bases from V and 1 base from J, with 10 bases between. In nucleotides, the CDR3 is TGCAGTGCAAAGAGGGGGTCCTACAATGAGCAGTTCTTC. It yields the protein CSAKRGSYNEQFF.

This clonotype was counted ten times or more. The chain recombines TRBV20-1 with TRBJ2-1; D perhaps matches TRBD1 (5 bases). Deletions cut 3 bases from V and 7 bases from J, with 10 bases between. Germline V lookup: CDR1 DFQATT, CDR2 SNEGSKA (reference sequence). This CDR3 has 12 amino acids. CDR3 loop: CSARVRVNEQFF. In DNA form, the CDR3 reads TGCAGTGCTAGGGTCAGGGTTAATGAGCAGTTCTTC.

V and J are TRBV11-2 and TRBJ2-3; TRBD2 matches at 7 bases. This CDR3 is 21 amino acids long. Germline V gene sequence: CDR1 SGHAT, CDR2 FQNNGV. V was clipped by 2 bases and J by 1 base; unmatched bases: 21. The CDR3 DNA reads as TGTGCCAGCAGCTTATTTTATTCTAGCGGAGGGTTTATCGGTGGCACAGATACGCAGTATTTT. Translating gives CASSLFYSSGGFIGGTDTQYF.

This rearrangement joins TRBV5-1 to TRBJ1-4; TRBD1 matches at 7 bases. The CDR3 loop spans 15 amino acids. The V segment lost 3 bases and the J segment 8 bases; nucleotides outside the gene matches: 10. CDR1 SGHRS and CDR2 YFSETQ come from the germline V gene. Here the CDR3 DNA reads TGCGCCAGCAGCTCTCCGGGACAGCCGGGGGAAAAACTGTTTTTT. Translated: CASSSPGQPGEKLFF.

V and J are TRBV10-3 and TRBJ2-2; D gene ambiguous. Germline assignment: CDR1 ENHRY and CDR2 SYGVKD. V dropped 3 bases and J dropped 5 bases, with 10 bases sitting between them. CDR3 size: 14 residues. The chain's CDR3 is CAISDSILTGELFF. CDR3 nucleotide sequence: TGTGCCATCAGTGACAGCATTTTGACCGGGGAGCTGTTTTTT.